This paragraph reports one TCR beta chain. The sample is drawn from a study of blood T cell repertoires in COVID-19. As for the study in general: Sites across the United States, Italy and Spain contributed samples from acute and convalescent COVID-19.

The trim removed 5 bases at V and 3 bases at J, leaving 10 bases unmatched. The CDR3 has 17 amino acids. Germline-derived CDR1 and CDR2 are SGHAT and FQNNGV. Methods used by the authors: Estimation of nucleated cell counts was performed using reference gene primer amplification. The repertoire was sequenced with immunoSEQ multiplex PCR; TCRdb's copy has only in-frame clones and lacks some. For V, J and clone size, that table is used; D and trimming come from the DNA. Of over 150,000 clones in the sample, approximately 90% were seen once. This clonotype originated in a woman in her late teens or twenties who had recovered from COVID-19. Sequencing input: peripheral blood. V gene TRBV11-2 combines with J gene TRBJ2-1, with TRBD1 identical over 10 bases. CDR3 protein: CASSLQPGQGFYNEQFF. In nucleotides, the CDR3 is TGTGCCAGCAGCCTACAACCGGGACAGGGGTTCTACAATGAGCAGTTCTTC.